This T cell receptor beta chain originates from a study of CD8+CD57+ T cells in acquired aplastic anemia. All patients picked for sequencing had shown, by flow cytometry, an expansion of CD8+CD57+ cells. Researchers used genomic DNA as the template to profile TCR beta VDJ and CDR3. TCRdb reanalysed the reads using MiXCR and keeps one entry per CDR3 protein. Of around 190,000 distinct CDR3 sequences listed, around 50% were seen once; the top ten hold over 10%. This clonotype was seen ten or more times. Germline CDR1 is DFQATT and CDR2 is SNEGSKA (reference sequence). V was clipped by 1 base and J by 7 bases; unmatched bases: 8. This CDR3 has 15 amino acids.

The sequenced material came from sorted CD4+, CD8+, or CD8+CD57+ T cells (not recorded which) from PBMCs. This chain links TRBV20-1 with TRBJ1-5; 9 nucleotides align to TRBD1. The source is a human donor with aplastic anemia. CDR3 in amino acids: CSARVRDRDGQPQHF. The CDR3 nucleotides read TGCAGTGCTAGAGTTCGGGACAGGGACGGCCAGCCCCAGCATTTT.